The present T cell receptor beta chain was sequenced within a study of cytomegalovirus exposure and HLA in healthy donors. Whole-study findings and limits: A few of the chains that were CMV-associated were confirmed in vitro to be specific for CMV antigens. Of the V segments, some could not be distinguished, including TRBV6-2 and TRBV6-3, and were excluded. TCR beta sequences numbering more than 15,000 were associated with HLA alleles at 0.05 false discovery rate in a later analysis. Previous analysis showed most TCR beta V segments were productive about 87% or about 30% of the time.

Comment on this clone: Its antigen is unidentified.

V gave up 0 bases and J gave up 2 bases; unmatched junction bases: 6. The CDR3 sequence is 16 residues long. The V gene's germline CDR1 is SGHRS and CDR2 YFSETQ. Primers: 60 Vbeta forward and 13 Jbeta reverse. Measured with immunoSEQ multiplex PCR; TCRdb has only the in-frame clones, and not every one. The sample lists over 150,000 clones; 82% were seen once. The J gene is TRBJ1-1, the V gene TRBV5-1; 8 positions agree with TRBD1. Sequenced sample: PBMCs. The TCR was taken from a girl between 5 and 17 years old in good health and CMV-seropositive. The chain's CDR3 is CASSLVQGAGNTEAFF. The CDR3, as DNA: TGCGCCAGCAGCTTGGTCCAGGGGGCCGGTAACACTGAAGCTTTCTTT.